Shown below are 31 T cell receptor beta chains from a single sample sequenced in a study of cytomegalovirus exposure and HLA in healthy donors. Primers: 60 Vbeta forward and 13 Jbeta reverse. This table comes from immunoSEQ multiplex PCR, and its TCRdb copy is limited to in-frame clones, with some not included. The table has approximately 220,000 clones, roughly 87% seen once. The sample comprised PBMCs. These receptors came from a man aged 40-50 years in good health and CMV-seropositive.

The V call is TRBV7-9, the J call TRBJ1-4; weak D call: TRBD1 (6 bases). The germline CDR1 and CDR2 sequences are SEHNR and FQNEAQ (reference sequence). V gave up 3 bases and J gave up 0 bases, with 8 bases separating them. The CDR3 runs to 15 residues. The CDR3 here is CASSFQGPTNEKLFF. The CDR3 bases are TGTGCCAGCAGCTTTCAGGGGCCAACTAATGAAAAACTGTTTTTT.

This clone came up a few times. V usage is TRBV7-9 and J usage is TRBJ2-7; 11 bases line up with TRBD2. Trimming removed 4 bases from V and 3 bases from J; junction bases left unmatched: 5. The germline V gene has CDR1 SEHNR and CDR2 FQNEAQ (reference sequence). This CDR3 has 15 residues. The chain's CDR3 is CASSWLAGGFYEQYV. DNA for the CDR3: TGTGCCAGCAGCTGGCTAGCGGGAGGTTTCTACGAGCAGTACGTC.

The V gene is TRBV30, the J gene TRBJ1-1; D is unresolved. Trimming removed 4 bases at V and 2 bases at J, with 29 bases between. CDR3 length: 19 amino acids. Germline loops: CDR1 GTSNPN, CDR2 SVGIG (reference sequence). CDR3 in DNA: TGTGCCTGGAAATCGGGTCGTATGTTGGCAGCGCGGGTAAACACTGAAGCTTTCTTT. It codes for CAWKSGRMLAARVNTEAFF.

The rearrangement links TRBV15 to TRBJ2-3; 8 positions match TRBD2. This CDR3 region has 17 residues. With V trimmed by 0 bases and J by 6 bases, 11 bases remained unmatched. Germline lookup yields CDR1 LNHNV and CDR2 YYDKDF (reference sequence). CDR3 coding DNA: TGTGCCACCAGCAGAGATCGGGGTAGCGGGATTAAGGATACGCAGTATTTT. It yields the protein CATSRDRGSGIKDTQYF.

This chain links TRBV7-9 with TRBJ2-4, with D hard to call. The CDR3 sequence is 15 residues long. V lost 3 bases to trimming and J lost 0 bases, with 9 bases between them. Germline values: CDR1 SEHNR, CDR2 FQNEAQ (reference sequence). The CDR3 reads CASSLVGLAKNIQYF. The CDR3 DNA is TGTGCCAGCAGCTTGGTGGGCCTAGCCAAAAACATTCAGTACTTC.

The J gene is TRBJ2-4, the V gene TRBV21-1; TRBD1 is taken as the D call from the table, unchecked against the DNA. TRBV21-1 is a documented pseudogene. This CDR3 comprises 18 residues. This CDR3 is CASSNRQILNLAKNIQYF. The CDR3 DNA reads TGTGCCAGCAGCAACAGACAGATCCTTAATTTAGCCAAAAACATTCAGTACTTC.

V usage is TRBV6-5 and J usage is TRBJ2-7, with D tentatively TRBD1 (6 bases). V lost 0 bases and J lost 4, with 13 bases in between. The length of the CDR3 is 15 residues. Germline V lookup: CDR1 MNHEY, CDR2 SVGAGI. In nucleotides, the CDR3 is TGTGCCAGCAGTTACTCCCCGGGACAAGAATACGAGCAGTACGTC. Amino acids: CASSYSPGQEYEQYV.

V gene TRBV4-2 combines with J gene TRBJ2-3, with 12 bases that match TRBD2. V gave up 5 bases and J gave up 4 bases; unmatched junction bases: 7. The CDR3 length is 16 residues. CDR1 and CDR2 (germline): LGHNA, YNFKEQ. CDR3 loop: CASSMRLAGDADTQYF. The CDR3 nucleotides read TGTGCCAGCAGCATGCGACTAGCGGGAGACGCAGATACGCAGTATTTT.

The chain is built from TRBV19 and TRBJ2-1; 9 nucleotides line up with TRBD2. CDR3 length equals 17 residues. The ends lost 5 bases at V and 3 bases at J; junction bases unmatched: 11. Germline V CDR1 and CDR2: LNHDA, SQIVND (reference sequence). The CDR3 nucleotides read TGTGCCAGTAGTTCCCGGGTAGCGGGAGATGACTACAATGAGCAGTTCTTC. Protein product: CASSSRVAGDDYNEQFF.

The V gene is TRBV7-3, the J gene TRBJ2-7; a possible D gene is TRBD1 (6 bases). The CDR3 contains 14 residues. The ends were cut back, 5 bases at V and 0 bases at J, with 11 bases in the middle. The V gene's germline CDR1 is SGHTA and CDR2 FQGTGA. CDR3 region: CASSATGHSYEQYF. As DNA, the CDR3 is TGTGCCAGCAGCGCTACGGGACACTCCTACGAGCAGTACTTC.

This rearrangement joins TRBV19 to TRBJ1-5; 8 bases are a match to TRBD1. The CDR3 totals 15 residues. Looked up from germline, CDR1 is LNHDA and CDR2 is SQIVND (reference sequence). Germline trimming cut 3 bases from V and 6 bases from J; bases unmatched to any gene: 7. The DNA of the CDR3 is TGTGCCAGTAGTATCAGCAGGGGGCGAAGTCAGCCCCAGCATTTT. Encoded protein: CASSISRGRSQPQHF.

The rearrangement joins TRBV11-3 to TRBJ2-3; tentatively, D is TRBD1 (6 bases). With 0 bases removed from V and 1 base from J, the gap between germline ends came to 17 bases. This CDR3 region has 18 residues. CDR1 SGHNT and CDR2 YENEEA come from the germline V gene. The CDR3 DNA follows: TGTGCCAGCAGCTTAGATCAGAGTGGGGACATCGGCACAGATACGCAGTATTTT. It codes for CASSLDQSGDIGTDTQYF.

The chain recombines TRBV29-1 with TRBJ2-7; TRBD2 matches at 9 bases. There are 13 residues in the CDR3. Germline V gene data show CDR1 as SQVTM and CDR2 as ANQGSEA. With V trimmed by 5 bases and J by 1 base, 3 bases remained unmatched. The CDR3 DNA reads as TGCAGCGTTAAGACTAGCGGTTCCTACGAGCAGTACGTC. Its protein is CSVKTSGSYEQYV.

V usage is TRBV15 and J usage is TRBJ1-5; possibly TRBD1 for D (5 bases). The CDR3 contains 14 residues. Deletions cut 5 bases from V and 3 bases from J, with 11 bases between. The germline V gene encodes CDR1 LNHNV and CDR2 YYDKDF (reference sequence). CDR3 coding DNA: TGTGCCACCAGCGCAGGGAGGGTCAATCAGCCCCAGCATTTT. As protein: CATSAGRVNQPQHF.

This chain uses TRBV7-6 with TRBJ2-5, with TRBD1 matching 9 bases. The junction had 13 bases not matched to a gene; V was cut back by 6 bases and J by 5 bases. The CDR3 runs 16 residues. The germline V gene has CDR1 SGHVS and CDR2 FNYEAQ. The CDR3 region is CASSPGQGSWLETQYF. The CDR3 DNA sequence: TGTGCCAGCAGTCCGGGACAGGGAAGTTGGTTGGAGACCCAGTACTTC.

This chain connects TRBV18 to TRBJ2-2; D gene uncertain. The CDR3 has 14 residues. V lost 3 bases and J 7 bases, leaving 12 bases between the germline ends. From germline, CDR1 is KGHSH and CDR2 LQKENI. The chain's CDR3 is CASSPQTTVGELFF. As DNA, the CDR3 is TGTGCCAGCTCACCGCAAACGACTGTCGGGGAGCTGTTTTTT.

The chain has TRBV10-1 and TRBJ2-3; D not certain. Germline V gene sequence: CDR1 WNHNN, CDR2 SYGVQD (reference sequence). This CDR3 is built from 14 residues. Between the trimmed V and J ends, which lost 2 bases and 0 bases, there was a span of 6 bases. The CDR3 DNA sequence: TGCGCCAGCAGTGAGGGGCTAAGCACAGATACGCAGTATTTT. Translating gives CASSEGLSTDTQYF.

The rearrangement joins TRBV6-5 to TRBJ2-7, with 7 bases lining up with TRBD1. This CDR3 has 15 amino acids. The V gene end was trimmed by 0 bases and the J gene end by 2 bases; junction bases not matched to a gene: 4. Per germline, CDR1 MNHEY and CDR2 SVGAGI. CDR3 in amino acids: CASSYSQQGAYEQYF. The CDR3, as DNA: TGTGCCAGCAGTTACTCCCAGCAGGGGGCCTACGAGCAGTACTTC.

A single count supports this clone. This chain joins TRBV4-2 and TRBJ1-5, with D hard to call. CDR1 and CDR2 from the germline V gene are LGHNA and YNFKEQ. This CDR3 is built from 15 residues. Trimming took 4 bases from V and 0 from J, leaving 10 bases between them. The CDR3 DNA sequence: TGTGCCAGCAGCCTTCAGGCAAGTAGCAATCAGCCCCAGCATTTT. Protein sequence: CASSLQASSNQPQHF.

This clone was detected only a few times. The rearrangement links TRBV7-9 to TRBJ2-7; 11 nucleotides match TRBD1. J was trimmed by 2 bases and V by 4 bases; bases with no gene match: 4. CDR1 and CDR2 (germline): SEHNR, FQNEAQ (reference sequence). This CDR3 has 15 amino acids. The CDR3 DNA sequence: TGTGCCAGCAGCTCCTGGACAGGGGGCACCTACGAGCAGTACTTC. Protein product: CASSSWTGGTYEQYF.

This chain links TRBV19 with TRBJ1-5; 8 nucleotides match TRBD1. The germline V gene encodes CDR1 LNHDA and CDR2 SQIVND (reference sequence). The CDR3 is 17 amino acids. Trimming at V came to 3 bases and at J to 11 bases, leaving 18 bases not matched to a gene. The CDR3 sequence: CASSMEVVVRQGKAQHF. In nucleotides, the CDR3 is TGTGCCAGTAGTATGGAGGTCGTCGTAAGACAGGGGAAAGCCCAGCATTTT.

The rearrangement links TRBV6-1 to TRBJ2-1; D is undetermined. With 2 bases removed from V and 10 bases from J, the gap between germline ends came to 9 bases. Germline assignment: CDR1 MNHNS and CDR2 SASEGT. CDR3 length: 12 residues. The CDR3 is CASSELGWEQFF. The CDR3 coding sequence is TGTGCCAGCAGTGAACTAGGATGGGAGCAGTTCTTC.

The chain combines TRBV7-9 with TRBJ2-5, with 9 bases that match TRBD1. CDR3 size: 14 residues. J lost 5 bases, V lost 1 base, and 2 bases had no gene match. CDR1 and CDR2 (germline): SEHNR, FQNEAQ (reference sequence). The CDR3 DNA is TGTGCCAGCAGCTTAGGCGGACAGGGGGAGACCCAGTACTTC. Amino acid sequence: CASSLGGQGETQYF.

The chain uses TRBV28 and TRBJ2-7; 7 bases match TRBD1. The V and J ends lost 5 bases and 8 bases, in that order; junction bases with no gene match: 6. Germline V lookup: CDR1 MDHEN, CDR2 SYDVKM. The length of the CDR3 is 12 residues. The CDR3 sequence: CASSPTGNKQYV. CDR3 sequence (DNA): TGTGCCAGCAGTCCGACAGGGAACAAGCAGTACGTC.

This chain uses TRBV7-9 with TRBJ1-2; D not certain. Germline CDR1 SEHNR, CDR2 FQNEAQ (reference sequence). V was cut by 0 bases and J by 6 bases, with 11 bases left in between. This CDR3 spans 14 amino acids. This chain's CDR3 is CASSLALGNNGYTF. CDR3 in DNA: TGTGCCAGCAGCTTAGCCCTCGGGAATAATGGCTACACCTTC.

The rearrangement links TRBV5-6 to TRBJ2-1; D is unclear. The CDR3 totals 16 residues. Trimming cost V 1 base and J 0 bases, with 11 bases left between them. The germline gives CDR1 SGHDT, CDR2 YYEEEE. The CDR3 DNA follows: TGTGCCAGCAGCTTGTACCAACTGAGCTCCTACAATGAGCAGTTCTTC. Translation: CASSLYQLSSYNEQFF.

The chain is built from TRBV2 and TRBJ2-1, with TRBD2 matching over 13 bases. This CDR3 has 18 amino acids. Germline V lookup: CDR1 SNHLY, CDR2 FYNNEI. V gave up 5 bases and J gave up 5 bases; unmatched junction bases: 12. The CDR3 region has the DNA TGTGCCAGCAGTCAAGGAGGACTAGCGGGAGCATGGGACAATGAGCAGTTCTTC. It yields the protein CASSQGGLAGAWDNEQFF.

The CDR3 sequence is CASRRLSSTDTQYF. CDR3 bases: TGTGCCAGCAGGCGACTTTCTAGCACAGATACGCAGTATTTT. The chain is built from TRBV27 and TRBJ2-3; no firm D call. CDR1 and CDR2 from the germline V gene are MNHEY and SMNVEV (reference sequence). The CDR3 extends over 14 amino acids. The V end was cut by 6 bases, the J end by 0 bases, with 10 bases between.

The rearrangement links TRBV6-1 to TRBJ1-4; 8 positions agree with TRBD1. After removal of 4 bases from V and 6 bases from J, the junction contained 4 bases not matched to a gene. The CDR3 runs to 14 residues. Germline-derived CDR1 and CDR2 are MNHNS and SASEGT. The CDR3 DNA reads as TGTGCCAGCAGTGGACAGGGGAAGGATGAAAAACTGTTTTTT. It encodes CASSGQGKDEKLFF.

This clone was detected once. The chain employs TRBV5-4 and TRBJ1-5; 9 nucleotides align to TRBD1. From germline, CDR1 is SGHNT and CDR2 YYREEE (reference sequence). V dropped 4 bases and J dropped 7; count of bases not matched to a gene: 6. The CDR3 consists of 14 residues. The CDR3 here is CASSPDRGLQPQHF. CDR3 in DNA: TGTGCCAGCAGCCCGGACAGGGGATTACAGCCCCAGCATTTT.

The rearrangement joins TRBV28 to TRBJ1-1, with TRBD1 identical over 8 bases. The germline CDR1 and CDR2 sequences are MDHEN and SYDVKM. The J segment lost 5 bases and the V segment lost 7 bases, leaving 15 bases of the junction unmatched. The length of the CDR3 is 16 residues. The CDR3: CASMEGGGDRGTEAFF. In nucleotides, the CDR3 is TGTGCCAGCATGGAGGGTGGGGGAGACAGGGGAACTGAAGCTTTCTTT. Drawing the rest from reference TRBV28 and TRBJ1-1, the complete variable domain is DVKVTQSSRYLVKRTGEKVFLECVQDMDHENMFWYRQDPGLGLRLIYFSYDVKMKEKGDIPEGYSVSREKKERFSLILESASTNQTSMYLCASMEGGGDRGTEAFFGQGTRLTVV.